These T cell receptor beta chains were read from a single sample in a study of cytomegalovirus exposure and HLA in healthy donors. Data came from immunoSEQ multiplex PCR; TCRdb stores just in-frame clones and leaves some out. The table lists about 130,000 clones. Material for sequencing was PBMCs. The receptors stem from a man younger than 40 in good health and CMV-seronegative. Each CDR3 is given with its conserved first and last residue. Each record gives: V gene, J gene, D gene, CDR3 protein, CDR3 DNA. A D gene is named only where the DNA matches it firmly.

TRBV6-5	TRBJ2-3	TRBD2	CASSSGRTTDTQYF	TGTGCCAGCAGCAGCGGGAGGACCACAGATACGCAGTATTTT
TRBV5-6	TRBJ1-2	-	CASSLQGDYGYTF	TGTGCCAGCAGCTTGCAGGGCGACTATGGCTACACCTTC
TRBV29-1	TRBJ1-1	-	CSVAGRLRDTEAFF	TGCAGCGTAGCGGGGCGGTTGAGGGACACTGAAGCTTTCTTT
TRBV6-1	TRBJ2-7	TRBD1	CASIGQVPYEQYF	TGTGCCAGCATAGGACAGGTCCCTTACGAGCAGTACTTC
TRBV5-6	TRBJ1-4	-	CASSLRGATNEKLFF	TGTGCCAGCAGTTTGCGCGGTGCAACTAATGAAAAACTGTTTTTT
TRBV2	TRBJ2-1	-	CASLGGQSSYNEQFF	TGTGCCAGCCTGGGCGGGCAGAGCTCCTACAATGAGCAGTTCTTC
TRBV11-2	TRBJ1-1	-	CASSLTGRGTEAFF	TGTGCCAGCAGCTTGACAGGTAGAGGGACTGAAGCTTTCTTT
TRBV11-2	TRBJ2-3	-	CASIRGSGADTQYF	TGTGCCAGCATCAGGGGGTCGGGGGCAGATACGCAGTATTTT
TRBV28	TRBJ1-5	-	CASSLRVRQPQHF	TGTGCCAGCAGTCTCCGTGTTAGACAGCCCCAGCATTTT
TRBV2	TRBJ1-3	TRBD1	CASRTIRTRGSGNTIYF	TGTGCCAGCAGGACCATCAGAACCAGGGGGTCTGGAAACACCATATATTTT